These T cell receptor beta chains were read from a single sample in a study of blood T cell repertoires in COVID-19. Assay used: immunoSEQ multiplex PCR; TCRdb lists only in-frame clones, some missing. This repertoire shows about 200,000 clones, 70% to 90% found once; its top ten account for 6.5% to 9%. Sequencing used PBMCs or T cells enriched from blood (not recorded which). These receptors were obtained from a woman between 18 and 30 years old who had recovered from COVID-19. Both conserved end residues are part of each CDR3. Each record gives: V gene, D gene, J gene, CDR3 protein. The D gene is left open where the match is weak.

>TRBV2|TRBD1|TRBJ2-7
CASSEEGTGFSYEQYF
>TRBV13|TRBD2|TRBJ2-7
CASSRGRGGPYEQYF
>TRBV7-9|NA|TRBJ2-5
CASSLARDSQTQYF
>TRBV12-3/TRBV12-4|TRBD1|TRBJ1-5
CASSTGGNQPQHF
>TRBV18|TRBD1|TRBJ1-3
CASSPNTGVGNTIYF
>TRBV6-1|NA|TRBJ1-5
CASSEATDQPQHF
>TRBV5-5|NA|TRBJ1-1
CASSVRQLVPEAFF
>TRBV6-1|NA|TRBJ2-7
CASSEGDNRYEQYF
>TRBV29-1|NA|TRBJ1-1
CSVSLRAPSTEAFF
>TRBV6-5|NA|TRBJ1-1
CASSPSSGANTEAFF
>TRBV2|TRBD1|TRBJ1-1
CASSSGQGIVNTEAFF
>TRBV19|TRBD2|TRBJ2-3
CASSLPLRGRDTQYF
>TRBV6-5|TRBD1|TRBJ1-4
CASGGQGGEKLFF
>TRBV4-1|NA|TRBJ1-1
CASSPDSNTEAFF
>TRBV6-1|NA|TRBJ2-5
CASSEALPDSGETQYF
>TRBV9|NA|TRBJ1-4
CASSGGPDEKLFF
>TRBV7-9|TRBD1|TRBJ2-2
CASSNYGDRGGTGELFF
>TRBV20-1|TRBD2|TRBJ2-2
CSASIQRGGIGELFF
>TRBV7-9|NA|TRBJ2-7
CASSSGQSYEQYF
>TRBV28|TRBD1|TRBJ1-2
CASSPYRGSKGGYTF
>TRBV7-2|TRBD1|TRBJ2-7
CASSDRGEQYF
>TRBV13|NA|TRBJ2-7
CASSSPKQGKTYEQYF
>TRBV11-3|TRBD2|TRBJ2-1
CASSLSGGANEQFF
>TRBV14|NA|TRBJ2-6
CASSQLEEAWRVGANVLTF
>TRBV6-5|NA|TRBJ2-5
CASSYWSTGRQETQYF
>TRBV28|NA|TRBJ1-5
CASSSGDGNQPQHF
>TRBV11-3|TRBD2|TRBJ2-7
CASNPGAGGIHEQYF
>TRBV28|NA|TRBJ1-1
CASSLPGKEGTEAFF
>TRBV4-2|TRBD1|TRBJ1-1
CASSPTGGSEAFF
>TRBV3-1/TRBV3-2|TRBD2|TRBJ2-2
CATSLRGGWTGELFF
>TRBV2|NA|TRBJ2-2
CASSEVTDITGELFF
>TRBV12-3/TRBV12-4|NA|TRBJ1-4
CASSLQGNEKLFF
>TRBV19|TRBD2|TRBJ2-2
CASSIKRGGTGELFF
>TRBV5-1|TRBD1|TRBJ1-4
CASSGGQLNEKLFF
>TRBV7-9|NA|TRBJ2-7
CASTKGHSYEQYF
>TRBV30|NA|TRBJ2-7
CAWGGEGEQYF
>TRBV7-6|NA|TRBJ2-3
CASSQIPGVKVDTQYF
>TRBV9|TRBD2|TRBJ2-7
CASSGTPEAGEQYF
>TRBV4-1|TRBD1|TRBJ2-1
CASRLGQGANNEQFF
>TRBV18|NA|TRBJ1-2
CASSLNEIPGNYTF
>TRBV27|TRBD2|TRBJ2-2
CASSLLVPSGGAGELFF
>TRBV21-1|NA|TRBJ2-1
CASSTQNRDRKSEQFF
>TRBV4-1|NA|TRBJ2-7
CASSPVEGDYEQYF
>TRBV25-1|TRBD1|TRBJ2-1
CASSVRTGGYEQFF
>TRBV5-5|NA|TRBJ2-1
CASSPPPGKNEQFF
>TRBV7-9|NA|TRBJ2-1
CASRPLRGRSSNEQFF
>TRBV5-6|NA|TRBJ1-1
CASSWALGGLTEAFF
>TRBV6-1|NA|TRBJ1-6
CASSEDQGWSPLHF
>TRBV19|TRBD1|TRBJ2-7
CASSSGQGYEQYF
>TRBV2|NA|TRBJ2-1
CASKQNSYNEQFF
>TRBV30|TRBD1|TRBJ1-2
CAWSIRDRGGYTF
>TRBV3-1/TRBV3-2|NA|TRBJ2-7
CASSQGTGRAGYEQYF
>TRBV9|TRBD1|TRBJ1-1
CASSVSPDRGKAFF
>TRBV5-1|NA|TRBJ1-6
CASSLGGPDNSPLHF
>TRBV14|NA|TRBJ2-2
CAVAHGDRSLTGELFF
>TRBV6-5|NA|TRBJ1-3
CASSPGGYGNTIYF
>TRBV6-5|TRBD1|TRBJ1-3
CASSYTQGASGNTIYF